These T cell receptor beta chains were read from a single sample in a study of shared clonotypes between healthy human individuals. The protocol was immunoSEQ multiplex PCR, while the TCRdb copy is restricted to in-frame clones and leaves out a portion. The profile shows about 580,000 clones, 95% to 98% of them singletons. The specimen was naive CD8+ T cells sorted from blood. These receptors came from a man aged 25 to 45 in good health. Both conserved end residues are part of each CDR3. Fields, in order: J gene, clone size, V gene, CDR3 protein. Size is stated for part of the rows, as once, few or many counts, or as a class when the clone is expanded.

>TRBJ2-2|-|TRBV19
CASTGLAGNTGELFF
>TRBJ2-7|-|TRBV13
CASSYGPVGEQYF
>TRBJ2-3|-|TRBV9
CASSPGTVPDTQYF
>TRBJ2-2|once|TRBV7-9
CASSFPTGERTGELFF
>TRBJ2-1|-|TRBV11-2
CASSPSGTLEQFF
>TRBJ2-7|-|TRBV9
CASSVGDLSEQYF
>TRBJ1-5|-|TRBV5-6
CASSLKQGRQPQHF
>TRBJ2-2|-|TRBV15
CATSRPGTLNTGELFF
>TRBJ2-7|-|TRBV7-9
CASSPRSARPEQYF
>TRBJ2-5|-|TRBV5-1
CASSTRQGLETQYF
>TRBJ2-7|-|TRBV4-1
CASSQVRDSSYEQYF
>TRBJ2-7|once|TRBV7-6
CASSLSRTGSYEQYF
>TRBJ2-7|-|TRBV4-2
CASSLRTGAYEQYF
>TRBJ1-2|-|TRBV19
CASSLQGFGYGYTF
>TRBJ2-1|-|TRBV30
CAWNPQNNEQFF
>TRBJ1-2|-|TRBV2
CASQGSYGYTF
>TRBJ2-1|-|TRBV27
CASHDSNYEQFF
>TRBJ1-5|-|TRBV4-1
CASSPRQVSNQPQHF
>TRBJ2-1|-|TRBV4-1
CASSQGWDEQFF
>TRBJ2-1|-|TRBV29-1
CSVDNNEQFF
>TRBJ2-7|once|TRBV6-1
CASSTGLALYEQYF
>TRBJ2-2|-|TRBV30
CAWRQGAWELFF
>TRBJ2-2|-|TRBV5-6
CASRGAMNTGELFF
>TRBJ2-7|-|TRBV4-3
CASSQGLVYEQYF
>TRBJ2-6|-|TRBV27
CASSLTTISGANVLTF
>TRBJ2-1|-|TRBV6-5
CASSYSKASEQFF
>TRBJ2-3|-|TRBV29-1
CSVVPVFTDTQYF
>TRBJ2-3|-|TRBV7-8
CASSPGGGERTDTQYF
>TRBJ2-2|once|TRBV9
CASSASLGGGGELFF
>TRBJ2-2|-|TRBV6-5
CASSYSGDRRGELFF
>TRBJ2-4|-|TRBV14
CASTTRPPGNRKNIQYF
>TRBJ2-7|-|TRBV7-9
CASSQTGGEAYF
>TRBJ2-3|once|TRBV7-6
CASGGSNSDTQYF
>TRBJ2-7|-|TRBV13
CASSPGGGGEQYF
>TRBJ2-1|-|TRBV27
CASSFGQREIYNEQFF
>TRBJ2-3|once|TRBV7-8
CASSGDWDTQYF
>TRBJ2-1|-|TRBV6-1
CASSQRGYNEQFF